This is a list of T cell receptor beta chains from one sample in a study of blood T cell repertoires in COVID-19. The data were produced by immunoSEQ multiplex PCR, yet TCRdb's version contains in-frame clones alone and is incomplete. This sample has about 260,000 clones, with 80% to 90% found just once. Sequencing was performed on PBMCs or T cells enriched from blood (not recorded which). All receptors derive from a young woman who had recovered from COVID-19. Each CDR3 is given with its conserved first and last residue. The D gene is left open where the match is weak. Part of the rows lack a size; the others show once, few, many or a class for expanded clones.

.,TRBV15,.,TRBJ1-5,CATSRDLGSNQPQHF,TGTGCCACCAGCAGAGATCTCGGTAGCAATCAGCCCCAGCATTTT
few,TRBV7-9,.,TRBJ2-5,CASSLVANKETQYF,TGTGCCAGCAGCTTAGTGGCAAATAAAGAGACCCAGTACTTC
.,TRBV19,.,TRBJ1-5,CASSLGVHQPQHF,TGTGCCAGTAGCTTAGGGGTGCACCAGCCCCAGCATTTT
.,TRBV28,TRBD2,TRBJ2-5,CASSPGRWGSGAPGETQYF,TGTGCCAGCAGTCCCGGCCGGTGGGGTAGCGGGGCTCCGGGGGAGACCCAGTACTTC
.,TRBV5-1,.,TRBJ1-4,CASSSQDPTNEKLFF,TGCGCCAGCAGCTCACAGGACCCAACTAATGAAAAACTGTTTTTT
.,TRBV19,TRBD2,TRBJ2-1,CASSIGGGYYNEQFF,TGTGCCAGTAGTATCGGGGGGGGCTACTACAATGAGCAGTTCTTC
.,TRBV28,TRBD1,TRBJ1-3,CASSSGQGPQYSGNTIYF,TGTGCCAGCAGTTCCGGACAGGGGCCACAATACTCTGGAAACACCATATATTTT
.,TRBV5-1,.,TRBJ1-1,CASSYGAATLGNTEAFF,TGCGCCAGCAGCTATGGGGCAGCCACCCTGGGGAACACTGAAGCTTTCTTT
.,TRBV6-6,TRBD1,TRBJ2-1,CASSQRDRGRNEQFF,TGTGCCAGCAGCCAGAGGGACAGGGGGCGGAATGAGCAGTTCTTC
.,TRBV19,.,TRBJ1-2,CASSISAGRDYGYTF,TGTGCCAGTAGTATTTCAGCTGGGAGGGACTATGGCTACACCTTC
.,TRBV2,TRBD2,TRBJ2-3,CASARTPLAGASTDTQYF,TGTGCCAGCGCCCGAACCCCTCTAGCGGGGGCTAGCACAGATACGCAGTATTTT
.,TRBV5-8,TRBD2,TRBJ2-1,CASSPGLAVAGNEQFF,TGTGCCAGCAGCCCCGGACTAGCGGTAGCGGGCAATGAGCAGTTCTTC
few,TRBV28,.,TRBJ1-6,CASSFSVLADSPLHF,TGTGCCAGCAGTTTTTCGGTCTTGGCGGATTCACCCCTCCACTTT
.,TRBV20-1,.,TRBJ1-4,CSAANEKLFF,TGCTCCGCGGCTAATGAAAAACTGTTTTTT
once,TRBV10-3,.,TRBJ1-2,CAISLDTMGGYTF,TGTGCCATCAGTCTGGACACAATGGGTGGCTACACCTTC
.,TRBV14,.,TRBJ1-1,CASSQVGEAFF,TGTGCCAGCAGCCAAGTCGGTGAAGCTTTCTTT
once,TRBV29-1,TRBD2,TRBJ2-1,CSVELAGGKNEQFF,TGCAGCGTTGAACTAGCGGGGGGAAAAAATGAGCAGTTCTTC
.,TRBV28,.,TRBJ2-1,CAAGANSYNEQFF,TGTGCCGCGGGGGCTAACTCCTACAATGAGCAGTTCTTC
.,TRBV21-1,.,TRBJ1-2,CASSKKGTGVDYGYTF,TGTGCCAGCAGCAAAAAGGGGACAGGGGTAGACTATGGCTACACCTTC